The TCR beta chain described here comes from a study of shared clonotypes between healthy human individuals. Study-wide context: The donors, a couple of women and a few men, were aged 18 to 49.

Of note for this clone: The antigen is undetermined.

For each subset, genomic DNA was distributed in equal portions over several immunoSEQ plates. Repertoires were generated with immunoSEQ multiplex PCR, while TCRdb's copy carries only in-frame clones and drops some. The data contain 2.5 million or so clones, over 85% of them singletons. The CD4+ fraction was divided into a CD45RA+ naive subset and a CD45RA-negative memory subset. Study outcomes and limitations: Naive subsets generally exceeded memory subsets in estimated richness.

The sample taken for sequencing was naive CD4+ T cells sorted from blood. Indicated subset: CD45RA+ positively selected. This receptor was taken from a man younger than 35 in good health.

The CDR3, as DNA: TGTGCCAGCAGGATGGACAGGGCCTCCTACGAGCAGTACTTC. It translates to CASRMDRASYEQYF. The chain employs TRBV13 and TRBJ2-7, with TRBD1 matching 8 bases. V lost 6 bases, J lost 0 bases, and 4 bases stayed unmatched. Germline lookup yields CDR1 PRHDT and CDR2 FYEKMQ (reference sequence). The CDR3 totals 14 residues.